The 2 T cell receptor beta chains given below trace back to one sample, sequenced in a study of cytotoxic CD8 clonotypes in ibrutinib-treated CLL. Using immunoSEQ multiplex PCR, the repertoire was profiled, and TCRdb retains in-frame clones only, with some absent. The sample lists 110,000 to 150,000 clones, about 70% seen once, with around 4.9% in the top ten. The material was PBMCs, obtained after 24 months of ibrutinib treatment. These receptor sequences come from a human donor with chronic lymphocytic leukemia.

As regards this clone: Mismatch with germline at one junction end may stem from a read error. The chain combines TRBV7-9 with TRBJ2-7; weak D call: TRBD1 (5 bases). The germline V gene encodes CDR1 SEHNR and CDR2 FQNEAQ (reference sequence). This CDR3 is built from 13 residues. The DNA for the CDR3 is TGTGCCAGCAGCTTAGGGGGCTCCCACGAGCAGTACTTC. Translated, it gives CASSLGGSHEQYF.

V gene TRBV5-4 combines with J gene TRBJ1-2; a possible D gene is TRBD1 (6 bases). CDR3 length equals 16 residues. CDR1 is SGHNT and CDR2 is YYREEE in the germline V gene (reference sequence). V lost 4 bases, J lost 0 bases, and 16 bases lay in between. In DNA form, the CDR3 reads TGTGCCAGCAGCCGCACAGGGCCCCAGGCTAACTATGGCTACACCTTC. It is translated as CASSRTGPQANYGYTF.